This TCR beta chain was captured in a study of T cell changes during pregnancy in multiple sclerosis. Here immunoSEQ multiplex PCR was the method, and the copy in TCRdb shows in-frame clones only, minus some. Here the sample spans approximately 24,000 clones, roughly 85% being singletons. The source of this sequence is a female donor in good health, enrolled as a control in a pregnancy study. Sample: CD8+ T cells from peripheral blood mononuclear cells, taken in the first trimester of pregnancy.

CDR3 DNA: TGTGCCAGCAGCTTTAGCGGGTCCACCGGGGAGCTGTTTTTT. This sequence encodes CASSFSGSTGELFF. The chain links TRBV6-6 to TRBJ2-2; 7 bases map to TRBD2. This CDR3 is built from 14 residues. Germline V CDR1 and CDR2: MNHNY, SVGAGI (reference sequence). The V segment lost 6 bases and the J segment 4 bases; nucleotides outside the gene matches: 5.